The rows below give T cell receptor beta chains drawn from one sample of a study of blood T cell repertoires in COVID-19. Some clones are missing from TCRdb's copy, which holds only in-frame ones; the method was immunoSEQ multiplex PCR. The repertoire holds roughly 120,000 clones, with around 80% as singletons. Sequenced material: peripheral blood. These receptors all come from a woman of 80 years or more with acute or convalescent COVID-19. CDR3s include the opening cysteine and the closing phenylalanine or tryptophan. Each record gives: V gene, J gene, D gene, CDR3 DNA, CDR3 protein. A D gene is named only where the DNA matches it firmly.

TRBV7-6	TRBJ1-1	NA	TGTGCCAGCAGCTTGGAGACAGTTGGGAACACTGAAGCTTTCTTT	CASSLETVGNTEAFF
TRBV28	TRBJ2-3	TRBD2	TGTGCCAGCAGGGGGACTAGCGGGGGTACCGATACGCAGTATTTT	CASRGTSGGTDTQYF
TRBV7-2	TRBJ2-2	NA	TGTGCCAGCAGCTCCAGGGGTCCCTCGAACACCGGGGAGCTGTTTTTT	CASSSRGPSNTGELFF
TRBV14	TRBJ1-6	NA	TGTGCCAGCAGCCAAGCCTTCCAGGGGCATTCACCCCTCCACTTT	CASSQAFQGHSPLHF
TRBV28	TRBJ2-1	TRBD1	TGTGCCAGCAGACGGGACAGGCCAGTAGGTGAGCAGTTCTTC	CASRRDRPVGEQFF
TRBV6-5	TRBJ2-7	TRBD1	TGTGCCGCGCGGGACAGGGCCTACGAGCAGTACTTC	CAARDRAYEQYF
TRBV5-1	TRBJ2-7	NA	TGCGCCAGCAGTCGACTACAATCCTACGAGCAGTACTTC	CASSRLQSYEQYF
TRBV5-1	TRBJ2-5	NA	TGCGCCAGCAGCCGCGAAGAGACCCAGTACTTC	CASSREETQYF
TRBV5-4	TRBJ1-1	NA	TGTGCCAGCACTCTCAGGGGCGGGTTCACTGAAGCTTTCTTT	CASTLRGGFTEAFF
TRBV6-5	TRBJ1-5	NA	TGTGCCAGCAGTACCACCCAGGGGAGCAATCAGCCCCAGCATTTT	CASSTTQGSNQPQHF
TRBV28	TRBJ2-5	TRBD2	TGTGCCAGCAGTTTACTCCGGCTAGCGGGAGTCTTCGAGACCCAGTACTTC	CASSLLRLAGVFETQYF
TRBV5-1	TRBJ2-7	NA	TGCGCCAGCAGCCCCGGGTTGAGGGGGTTACCCTACGAGCAGTACTTC	CASSPGLRGLPYEQYF
TRBV9	TRBJ1-2	NA	TGTGCCAGCAGCGTAGGGCAGGGGAACTATGGCTACACCTTC	CASSVGQGNYGYTF
TRBV9	TRBJ1-3	NA	TGTGCCAGCAGCGTAGCTCCCCCGGGGGTTGACACCATATATTTT	CASSVAPPGVDTIYF
TRBV3-1/TRBV3-2	TRBJ2-2	NA	TGTGCCAGCAGCCAAGGCAAGGGACACGGACGCACCGGGGAGCTGTTTTTT	CASSQGKGHGRTGELFF
TRBV19	TRBJ1-2	NA	TGTGCCAGTAGTCCGGAACGTTGGGGCGGGGTCGGCTACACCTTC	CASSPERWGGVGYTF
TRBV4-3	TRBJ2-1	NA	TGCGCCAGCAGCCGCGGCAATGAGCAGTTCTTC	CASSRGNEQFF
TRBV7-2	TRBJ1-5	NA	TGTGCCAGCAGCAACGGGGGTAATCAGCCCCAGCATTTT	CASSNGGNQPQHF
TRBV18	TRBJ1-1	NA	TGTGCCAGCTCACCACTACCCGACCCCGGGGCTGAAGCTTTCTTT	CASSPLPDPGAEAFF
TRBV7-9	TRBJ1-4	NA	TGTGCCAGCAGCTTACCCCAGGGTAATGAAAAACTGTTTTTT	CASSLPQGNEKLFF
TRBV11-3	TRBJ2-5	NA	TGTGCCAGCAGCGCGATAGCGGAGGAGCGGGAAGAGACCCAGTACTTC	CASSAIAEEREETQYF
TRBV12-3/TRBV12-4	TRBJ2-1	NA	TGTGCCAGCAGTGCAACAGTTCACGATGAGCAGTTCTTC	CASSATVHDEQFF
TRBV18	TRBJ1-1	NA	TGTGCCAGCTCAACCGAGGGGACTAACACTGAAGCTTTCTTT	CASSTEGTNTEAFF